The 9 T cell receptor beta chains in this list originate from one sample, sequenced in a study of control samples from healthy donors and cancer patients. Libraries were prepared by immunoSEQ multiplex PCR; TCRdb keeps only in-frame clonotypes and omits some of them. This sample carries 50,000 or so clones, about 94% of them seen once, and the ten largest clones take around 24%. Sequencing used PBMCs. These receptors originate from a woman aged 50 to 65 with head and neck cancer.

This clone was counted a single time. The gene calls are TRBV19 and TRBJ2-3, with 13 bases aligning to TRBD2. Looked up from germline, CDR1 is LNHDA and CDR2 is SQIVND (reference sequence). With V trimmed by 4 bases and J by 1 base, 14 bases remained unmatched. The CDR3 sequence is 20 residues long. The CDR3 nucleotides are TGTGCCAGTAGTAACCTCAAAGGCACTAGCGGGAGGGCCGGCACAGATACGCAGTATTTT. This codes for CASSNLKGTSGRAGTDTQYF.

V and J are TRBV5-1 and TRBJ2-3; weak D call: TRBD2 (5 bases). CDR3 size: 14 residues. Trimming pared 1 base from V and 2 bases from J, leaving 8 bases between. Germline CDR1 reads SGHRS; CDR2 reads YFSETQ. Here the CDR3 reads CASSLFGDTDTQYF. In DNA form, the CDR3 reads TGCGCCAGCAGCTTGTTCGGGGACACAGATACGCAGTATTTT.

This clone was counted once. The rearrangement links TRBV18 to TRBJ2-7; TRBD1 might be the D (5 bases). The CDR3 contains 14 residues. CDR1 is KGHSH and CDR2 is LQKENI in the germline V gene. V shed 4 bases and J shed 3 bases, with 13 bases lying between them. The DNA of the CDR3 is TGTGCCAGCTCACTAAGACAGACCTTCTACGAGCAGTACTTC. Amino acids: CASSLRQTFYEQYF.

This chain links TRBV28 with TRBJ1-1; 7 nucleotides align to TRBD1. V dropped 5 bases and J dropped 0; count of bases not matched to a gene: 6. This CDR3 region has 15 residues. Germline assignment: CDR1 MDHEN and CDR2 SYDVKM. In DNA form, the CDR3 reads TGTGCCAGCAGTGGGCGACAGGGATTGAACACTGAAGCTTTCTTT. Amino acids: CASSGRQGLNTEAFF.

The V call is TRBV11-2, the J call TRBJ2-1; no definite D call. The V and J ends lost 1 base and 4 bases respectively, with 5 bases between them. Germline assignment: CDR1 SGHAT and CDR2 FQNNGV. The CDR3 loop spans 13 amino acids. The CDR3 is CASSLGRYNEQFF. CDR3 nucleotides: TGTGCCAGCAGCTTAGGGAGATACAATGAGCAGTTCTTC. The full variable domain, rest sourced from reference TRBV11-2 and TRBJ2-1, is EAGVAQSPRYKIIEKRQSVAFWCNPISGHATLYWYQQILGQGPKLLIQFQNNGVVDDSQLPKDRFSAERLKGVDSTLKIQPAKLEDSAVYLCASSLGRYNEQFFGPGTRLTVL.

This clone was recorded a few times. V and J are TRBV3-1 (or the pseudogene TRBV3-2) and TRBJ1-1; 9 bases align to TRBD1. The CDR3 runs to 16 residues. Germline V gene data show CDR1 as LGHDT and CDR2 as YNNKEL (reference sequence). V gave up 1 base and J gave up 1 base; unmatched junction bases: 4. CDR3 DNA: TGTGCCAGCAGCCAAGGAGGGACAGGGAAGAACACTGAAGCTTTCTTT. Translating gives CASSQGGTGKNTEAFF.

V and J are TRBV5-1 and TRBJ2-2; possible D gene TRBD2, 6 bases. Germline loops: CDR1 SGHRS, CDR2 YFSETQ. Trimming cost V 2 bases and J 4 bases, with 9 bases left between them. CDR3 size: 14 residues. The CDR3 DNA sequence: TGCGCCAGCAGCTTCGAGGGAGGCACCGGGGAGCTGTTTTTT. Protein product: CASSFEGGTGELFF.

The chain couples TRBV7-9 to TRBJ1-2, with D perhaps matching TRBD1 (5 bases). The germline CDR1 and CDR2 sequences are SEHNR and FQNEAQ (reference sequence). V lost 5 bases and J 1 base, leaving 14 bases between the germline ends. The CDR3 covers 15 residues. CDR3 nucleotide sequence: TGTGCCAGCAGCCCACGGGACCGCTATAACTATGGCTACACCTTC. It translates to CASSPRDRYNYGYTF.

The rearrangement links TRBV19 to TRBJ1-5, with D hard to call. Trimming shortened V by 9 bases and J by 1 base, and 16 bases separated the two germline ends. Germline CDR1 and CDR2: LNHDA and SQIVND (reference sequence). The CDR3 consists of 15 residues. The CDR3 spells CASAPPGQSNQPQHF. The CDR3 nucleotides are TGTGCCAGCGCACCCCCCGGGCAGAGCAATCAGCCCCAGCATTTT.